These 9 T cell receptor beta chains share one sample of origin, sequenced in a study of identical twins. TCRdb independently ran MiXCR on the 5' RACE reads; one entry per CDR3 protein. The table shows roughly 1,500,000 distinct CDR3 sequences, with 25% to 35% occurring only once. Sample: cord blood. Receptor source: a newborn girl in good health.

This chain connects TRBV24-1 to TRBJ2-2, with a possible D match to TRBD1 (6 bases). Trimming removed 3 bases from V and 1 base from J, with 8 bases in between. Germline CDR1 KGHDR, CDR2 SFDVKD. The CDR3 length is 15 residues. CDR3 in amino acids: CATSDLDRNTGELFF. CDR3 coding DNA: TGTGCCACCAGTGATCTGGACAGGAACACCGGGGAGCTGTTTTTT.

This clonotype was recorded once. This may come from a read error, since a much larger clone is one base off. The J gene is TRBJ2-1, the V gene TRBV10-3; 12 bases align to TRBD2. The V gene's germline CDR1 is ENHRY and CDR2 SYGVKD. J lost 13 bases, V lost 2 bases, and 9 bases had no gene match. The length of the CDR3 is 15 residues. DNA of the CDR3: TGTGCCATCAGTGAGCGGACTAGCGGGAAGGAGACCCAGTTCTTC. This sequence encodes CAISERTSGKETQFF.

The V call is TRBV4-1, the J call TRBJ1-2, with 7 nucleotides matching TRBD1. Germline CDR1 and CDR2: MGHRA and YSYEKL. This CDR3 has 15 amino acids. V lost 0 bases, J lost 4 bases, and 5 bases stayed unmatched. CDR3: CASSQDWTGSYGYTF. In nucleotides, the CDR3 is TGCGCCAGCAGCCAAGATTGGACAGGATCCTATGGCTACACCTTC.

The chain combines TRBV20-1 with TRBJ2-7, with a weak D call TRBD2 (5 bases). Trimming took 1 base from V and 4 from J, leaving 17 bases between them. CDR3 length: 15 amino acids. Germline loops: CDR1 DFQATT, CDR2 SNEGSKA (reference sequence). For the CDR3, the DNA is TGCAGTGCTAGAGCGCTAGCTCTTAGTCCTTACGAGCAGTACTTC. Amino acids: CSARALALSPYEQYF.

This clonotype was detected a few times. The chain has TRBV20-1 and TRBJ2-7; the D gene could be TRBD1 or TRBD2 (6 bases each). The CDR3 covers 14 residues. Germline loops: CDR1 DFQATT, CDR2 SNEGSKA (reference sequence). V was cut by 6 bases and J by 2 bases, with 17 bases left in between. CDR3: CSAGSDRLPYEQYF. CDR3 coding DNA: TGCAGTGCCGGGAGCGACAGGTTGCCCTACGAGCAGTACTTC.

This clonotype was picked up a small number of times. The rearrangement links TRBV5-1 to TRBJ2-1, with TRBD2 matching over 9 bases. Germline V gene lookup returns CDR1 SGHRS and CDR2 YFSETQ. The V segment lost 6 bases and the J segment 8 bases; nucleotides outside the gene matches: 9. The CDR3 sequence is 14 residues long. The CDR3 sequence: CASNLVAGAHEQFF. The CDR3 DNA reads as TGCGCCAGCAACTTAGTAGCGGGAGCCCATGAGCAGTTCTTC.

The rearrangement joins TRBV3-1 to TRBJ2-7; 10 bases are shared with TRBD1. CDR1 is LGHDT, CDR2 YNNKEL, per germline (reference sequence). The length of the CDR3 is 15 residues. The ends lost 1 base at V and 3 bases at J; junction bases unmatched: 3. DNA of the CDR3: TGTGCCAGCAGCCAAGGGACAGGGGGTGACTACGAGCAGTACTTC. It yields the protein CASSQGTGGDYEQYF.

The chain has TRBV3-1 and TRBJ2-3, with 15 bases aligning to TRBD2. Germline V gene data show CDR1 as LGHDT and CDR2 as YNNKEL (reference sequence). The CDR3 is made up of 17 amino acids. With 0 bases clipped from V and 5 bases from J, the junction kept 3 bases outside the gene matches. CDR3 coding DNA: TGTGCCAGCAGCCAAGAGGGACTAGCGGGGGGCAGAGATACGCAGTATTTT. It is translated as CASSQEGLAGGRDTQYF.

This clonotype was detected only a few times. The rearrangement links TRBV6-6 to TRBJ2-5; 13 bases are shared with TRBD2. Trimming at V came to 5 bases and at J to 11 bases, leaving 14 bases not matched to a gene. The CDR3 is 16 amino acids. CDR1 MNHNY and CDR2 SVGAGI come from the germline V gene (reference sequence). In DNA, the CDR3 is TGTGCCAGCAGTAACGGACTAGCGGGGGCCCACAATGAGCAGTACTTC. Its protein product is CASSNGLAGAHNEQYF.